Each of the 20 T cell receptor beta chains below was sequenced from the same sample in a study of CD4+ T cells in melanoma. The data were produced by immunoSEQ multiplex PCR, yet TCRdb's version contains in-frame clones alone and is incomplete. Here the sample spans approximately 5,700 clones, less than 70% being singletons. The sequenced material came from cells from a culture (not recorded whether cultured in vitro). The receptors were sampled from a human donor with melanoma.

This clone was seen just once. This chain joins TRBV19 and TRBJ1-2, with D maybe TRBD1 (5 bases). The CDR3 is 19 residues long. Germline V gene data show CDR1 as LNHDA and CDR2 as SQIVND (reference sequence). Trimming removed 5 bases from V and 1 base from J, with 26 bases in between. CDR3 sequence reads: CASSSLRSGTGFFNYGYTF. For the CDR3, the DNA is TGTGCCAGTAGTTCGCTCCGTTCCGGGACGGGGTTCTTTAACTATGGCTACACCTTC.

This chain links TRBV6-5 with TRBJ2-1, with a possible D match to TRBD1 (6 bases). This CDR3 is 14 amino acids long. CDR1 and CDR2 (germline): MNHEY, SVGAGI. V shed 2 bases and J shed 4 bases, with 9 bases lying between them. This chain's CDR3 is CASSYDDRYNEQFF. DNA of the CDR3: TGTGCCAGCAGTTACGACGACAGGTACAATGAGCAGTTCTTC.

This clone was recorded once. The CDR3 sequence: CASSLGRGRKVSHEQYF. Written as DNA, the CDR3 is TGCGCCAGCAGCTTGGGGCGGGGGAGAAAAGTCAGCCACGAGCAGTACTTC. V usage is TRBV5-1 and J usage is TRBJ2-7; 7 bases are shared with TRBD2. Germline V gene sequence: CDR1 SGHRS, CDR2 YFSETQ. The CDR3 spans 17 residues. The V and J ends lost 0 bases and 5 bases, in that order; junction bases with no gene match: 14.

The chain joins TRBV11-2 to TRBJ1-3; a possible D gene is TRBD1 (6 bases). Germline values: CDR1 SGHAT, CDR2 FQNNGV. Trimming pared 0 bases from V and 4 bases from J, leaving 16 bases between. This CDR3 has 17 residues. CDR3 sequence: CASSLDQRTALGNTIYF. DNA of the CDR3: TGTGCCAGCAGCTTAGATCAAAGGACAGCACTCGGAAACACCATATATTTT. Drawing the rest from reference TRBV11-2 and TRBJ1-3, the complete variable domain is EAGVAQSPRYKIIEKRQSVAFWCNPISGHATLYWYQQILGQGPKLLIQFQNNGVVDDSQLPKDRFSAERLKGVDSTLKIQPAKLEDSAVYLCASSLDQRTALGNTIYFGEGSWLTVV.

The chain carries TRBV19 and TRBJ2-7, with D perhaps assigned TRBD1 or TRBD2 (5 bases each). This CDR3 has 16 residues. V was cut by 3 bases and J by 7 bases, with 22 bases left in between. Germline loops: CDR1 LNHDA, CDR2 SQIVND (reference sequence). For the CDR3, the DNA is TGTGCCAGTAGTATTTGGGGGACCGACGAGATTAAGGAGCAGTACTTC. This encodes CASSIWGTDEIKEQYF. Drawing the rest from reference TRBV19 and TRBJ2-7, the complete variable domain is DGGITQSPKYLFRKEGQNVTLSCEQNLNHDAMYWYRQDPGQGLRLIYYSQIVNDFQKGDIAEGYSVSREKKESFPLTVTSAQKNPTAFYLCASSIWGTDEIKEQYFGPGTRLTVT.

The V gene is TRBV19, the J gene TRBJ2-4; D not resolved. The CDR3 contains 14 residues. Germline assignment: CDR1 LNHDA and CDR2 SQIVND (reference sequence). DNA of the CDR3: TGTGCAACTTATGGCCAAGGCGCCAAAAACATTCAGTACTTC. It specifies CATYGQGAKNIQYF. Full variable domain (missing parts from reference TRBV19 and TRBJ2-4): DGGITQSPKYLFRKEGQNVTLSCEQNLNHDAMYWYRQDPGQGLRLIYYSQIVNDFQKGDIAEGYSVSREKKESFPLTVTSAQKNPTAFYLCATYGQGAKNIQYFGAGTRLSVL.

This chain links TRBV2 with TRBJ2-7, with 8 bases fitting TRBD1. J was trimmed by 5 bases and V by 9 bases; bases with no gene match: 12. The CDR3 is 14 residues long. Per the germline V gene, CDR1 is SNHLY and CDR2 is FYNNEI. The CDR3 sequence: CASEGPDRVHEQYF. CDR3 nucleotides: TGTGCCAGTGAGGGCCCGGACAGGGTTCACGAGCAGTACTTC.

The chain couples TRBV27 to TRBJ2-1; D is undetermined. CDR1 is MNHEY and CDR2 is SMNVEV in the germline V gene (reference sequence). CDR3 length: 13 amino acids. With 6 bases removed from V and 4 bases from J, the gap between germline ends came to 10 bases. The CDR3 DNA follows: TGTGCCAGCAGCATAGTCGCTTACAATGAGCAGTTCTTC. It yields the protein CASSIVAYNEQFF.

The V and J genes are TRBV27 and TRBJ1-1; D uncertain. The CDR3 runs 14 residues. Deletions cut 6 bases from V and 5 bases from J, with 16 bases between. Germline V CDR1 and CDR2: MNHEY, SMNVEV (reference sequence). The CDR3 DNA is TGTGCCAGCAGCTTACTCCCGTTTTATACTGAAGCTTTCTTT. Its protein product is CASSLLPFYTEAFF.

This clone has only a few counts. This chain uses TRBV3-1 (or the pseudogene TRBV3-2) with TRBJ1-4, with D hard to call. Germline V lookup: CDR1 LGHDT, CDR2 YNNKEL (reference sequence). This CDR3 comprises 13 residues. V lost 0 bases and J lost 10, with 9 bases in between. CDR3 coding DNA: TGTGCCAGCAGCCAAGAGGGGAGGAGAAAACTGTTTTTT. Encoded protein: CASSQEGRRKLFF.

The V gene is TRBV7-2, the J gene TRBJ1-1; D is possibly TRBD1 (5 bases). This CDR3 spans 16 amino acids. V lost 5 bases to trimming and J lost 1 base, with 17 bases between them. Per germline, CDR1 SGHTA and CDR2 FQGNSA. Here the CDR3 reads CASSPQVGQTNTEAFF. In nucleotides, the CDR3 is TGTGCCAGCAGCCCCCAGGTTGGACAAACGAACACTGAAGCTTTCTTT.

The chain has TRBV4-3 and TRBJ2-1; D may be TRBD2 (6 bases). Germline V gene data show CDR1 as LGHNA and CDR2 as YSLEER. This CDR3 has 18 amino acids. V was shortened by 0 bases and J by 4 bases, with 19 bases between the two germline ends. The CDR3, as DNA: TGCGCCAGCAGCCAAGACATTGGGACCAGCGGGCTATACAATGAGCAGTTCTTC. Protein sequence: CASSQDIGTSGLYNEQFF.

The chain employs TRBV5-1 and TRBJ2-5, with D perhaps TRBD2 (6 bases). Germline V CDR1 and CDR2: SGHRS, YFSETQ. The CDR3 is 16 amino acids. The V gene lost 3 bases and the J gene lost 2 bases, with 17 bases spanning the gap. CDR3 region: CASSSTPDSGQETQYF. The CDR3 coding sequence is TGCGCCAGCAGCTCGACTCCTGATAGCGGTCAAGAGACCCAGTACTTC.

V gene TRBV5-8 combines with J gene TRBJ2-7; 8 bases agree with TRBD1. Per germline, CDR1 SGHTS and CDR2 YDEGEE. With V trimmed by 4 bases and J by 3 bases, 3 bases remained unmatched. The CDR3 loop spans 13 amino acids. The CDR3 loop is CASSDRGLYEQYF. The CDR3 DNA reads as TGTGCCAGCAGCGACAGGGGCCTCTACGAGCAGTACTTC. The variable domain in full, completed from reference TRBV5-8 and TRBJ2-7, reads EAGVTQSPTHLIKTRGQQATLRCSPISGHTSVYWYQQALGLGLQFLLWYDEGEERNRGNFPPRFSGRQFPNYSSELNVNALELEDSALYLCASSDRGLYEQYFGPGTRLTVT.

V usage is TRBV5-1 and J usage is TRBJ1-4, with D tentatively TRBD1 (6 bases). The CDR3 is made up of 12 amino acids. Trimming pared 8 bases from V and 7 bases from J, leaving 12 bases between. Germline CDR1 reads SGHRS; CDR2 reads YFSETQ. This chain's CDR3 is CARTGGSEKLFF. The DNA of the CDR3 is TGCGCCAGGACAGGAGGCAGTGAAAAACTGTTTTTT.

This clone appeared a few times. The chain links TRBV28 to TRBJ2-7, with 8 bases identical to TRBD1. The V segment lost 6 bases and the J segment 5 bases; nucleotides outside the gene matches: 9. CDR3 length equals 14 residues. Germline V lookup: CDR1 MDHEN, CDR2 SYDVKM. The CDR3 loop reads CASSLTGVSDEQYF. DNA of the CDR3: TGTGCCAGCAGCTTGACAGGGGTTTCCGACGAGCAGTACTTC.

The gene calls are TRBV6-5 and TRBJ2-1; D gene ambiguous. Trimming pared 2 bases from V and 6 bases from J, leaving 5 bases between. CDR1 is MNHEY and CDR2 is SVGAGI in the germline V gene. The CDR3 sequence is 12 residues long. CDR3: CASSYLGNEQFF. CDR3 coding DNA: TGTGCCAGCAGTTACCTGGGCAATGAGCAGTTCTTC.

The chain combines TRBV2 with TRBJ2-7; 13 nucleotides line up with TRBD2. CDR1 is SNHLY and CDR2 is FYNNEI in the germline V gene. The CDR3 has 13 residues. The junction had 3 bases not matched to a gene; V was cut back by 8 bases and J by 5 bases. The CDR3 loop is CASWTSGGHEQYF. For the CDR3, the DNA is TGTGCCAGCTGGACTAGCGGGGGCCACGAGCAGTACTTC.

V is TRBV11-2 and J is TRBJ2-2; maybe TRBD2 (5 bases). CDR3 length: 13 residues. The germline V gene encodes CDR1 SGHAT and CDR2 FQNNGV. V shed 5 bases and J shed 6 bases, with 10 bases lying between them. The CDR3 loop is CASSRGHPGELFF. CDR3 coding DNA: TGTGCCAGCAGCCGCGGGCACCCCGGGGAGCTGTTTTTT.

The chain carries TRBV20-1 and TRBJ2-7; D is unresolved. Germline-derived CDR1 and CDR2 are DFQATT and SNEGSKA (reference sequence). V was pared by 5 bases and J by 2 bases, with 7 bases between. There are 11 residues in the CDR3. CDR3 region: CSAPTPYEQYF. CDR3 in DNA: TGCAGTGCTCCGACCCCCTACGAGCAGTACTTC.